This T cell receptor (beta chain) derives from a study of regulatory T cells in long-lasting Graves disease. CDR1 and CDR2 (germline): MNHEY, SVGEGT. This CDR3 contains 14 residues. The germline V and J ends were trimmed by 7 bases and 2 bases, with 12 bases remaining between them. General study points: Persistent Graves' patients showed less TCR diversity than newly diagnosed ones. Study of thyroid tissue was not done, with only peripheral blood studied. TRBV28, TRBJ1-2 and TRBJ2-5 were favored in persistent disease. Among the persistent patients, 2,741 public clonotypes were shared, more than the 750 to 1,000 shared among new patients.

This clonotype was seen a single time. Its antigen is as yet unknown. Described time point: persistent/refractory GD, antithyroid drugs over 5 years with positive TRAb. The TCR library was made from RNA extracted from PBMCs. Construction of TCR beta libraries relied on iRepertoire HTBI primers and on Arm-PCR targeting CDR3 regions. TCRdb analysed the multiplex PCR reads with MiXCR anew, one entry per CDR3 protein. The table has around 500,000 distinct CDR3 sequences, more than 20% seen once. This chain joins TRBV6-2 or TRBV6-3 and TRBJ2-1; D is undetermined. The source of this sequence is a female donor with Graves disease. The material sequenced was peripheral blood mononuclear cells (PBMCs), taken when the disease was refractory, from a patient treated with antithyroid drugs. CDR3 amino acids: CASTLGDPYNEQFF. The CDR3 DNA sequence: TGTGCCAGCACTCTAGGAGACCCCTACAATGAGCAGTTCTTC.